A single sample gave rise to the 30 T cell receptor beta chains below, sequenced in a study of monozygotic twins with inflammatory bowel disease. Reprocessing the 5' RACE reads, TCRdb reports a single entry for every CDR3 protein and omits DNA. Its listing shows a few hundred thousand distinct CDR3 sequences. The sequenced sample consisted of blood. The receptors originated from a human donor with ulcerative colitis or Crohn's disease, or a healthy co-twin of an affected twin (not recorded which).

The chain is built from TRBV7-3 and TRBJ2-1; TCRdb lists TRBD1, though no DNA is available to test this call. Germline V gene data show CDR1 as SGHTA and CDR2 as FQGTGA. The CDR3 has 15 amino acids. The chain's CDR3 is CASSLQDRGFGEQFF.

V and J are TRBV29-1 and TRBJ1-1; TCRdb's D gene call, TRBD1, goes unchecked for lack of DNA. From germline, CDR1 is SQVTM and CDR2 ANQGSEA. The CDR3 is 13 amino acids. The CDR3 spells CSVEGQGDTEAFF.

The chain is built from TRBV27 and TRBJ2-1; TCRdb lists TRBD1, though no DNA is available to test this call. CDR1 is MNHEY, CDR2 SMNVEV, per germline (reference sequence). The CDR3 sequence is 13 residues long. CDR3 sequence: CASKDGAYNEQFF.

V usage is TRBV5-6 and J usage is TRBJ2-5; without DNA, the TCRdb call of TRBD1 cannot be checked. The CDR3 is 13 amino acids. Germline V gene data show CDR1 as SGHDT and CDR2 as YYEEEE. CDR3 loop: CATTQGFEETQYF.

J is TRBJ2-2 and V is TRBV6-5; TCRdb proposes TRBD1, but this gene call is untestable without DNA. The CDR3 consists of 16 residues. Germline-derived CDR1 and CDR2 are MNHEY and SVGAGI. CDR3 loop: CASSNLQPGGTGELFF.

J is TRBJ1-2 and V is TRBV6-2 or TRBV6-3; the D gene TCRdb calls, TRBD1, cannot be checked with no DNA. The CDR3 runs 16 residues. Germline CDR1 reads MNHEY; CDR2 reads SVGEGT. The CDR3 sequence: CASSTGTGVSNYGYTF.

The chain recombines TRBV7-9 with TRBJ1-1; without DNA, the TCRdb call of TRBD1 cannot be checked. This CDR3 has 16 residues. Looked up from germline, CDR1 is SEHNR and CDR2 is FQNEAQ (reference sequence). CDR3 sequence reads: CASRRDRGEGSTEAFF.

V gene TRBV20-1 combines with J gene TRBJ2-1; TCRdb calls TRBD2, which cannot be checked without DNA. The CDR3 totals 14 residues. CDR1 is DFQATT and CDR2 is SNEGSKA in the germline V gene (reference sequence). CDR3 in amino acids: CSASALAGLGEQFF.

CDR3 region: CASTPPGLGWGTGELFF. V usage is TRBV28 and J usage is TRBJ2-2; TCRdb lists TRBD2, though no DNA is available to test this call. Germline values: CDR1 MDHEN, CDR2 SYDVKM. The CDR3 extends over 17 amino acids.

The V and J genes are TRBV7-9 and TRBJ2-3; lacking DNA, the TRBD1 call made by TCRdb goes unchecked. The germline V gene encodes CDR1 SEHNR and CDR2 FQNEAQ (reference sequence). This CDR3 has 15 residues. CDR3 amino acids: CASSSPQGAADTQYF.

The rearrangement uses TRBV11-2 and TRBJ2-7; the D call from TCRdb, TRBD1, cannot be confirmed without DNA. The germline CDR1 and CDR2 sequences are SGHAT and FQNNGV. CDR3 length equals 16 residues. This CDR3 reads CASSLSGGRGSYEQYF.

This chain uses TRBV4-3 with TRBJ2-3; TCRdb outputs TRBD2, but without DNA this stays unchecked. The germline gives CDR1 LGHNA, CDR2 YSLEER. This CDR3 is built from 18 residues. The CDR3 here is CASSLTPGTSGRADTQYF.

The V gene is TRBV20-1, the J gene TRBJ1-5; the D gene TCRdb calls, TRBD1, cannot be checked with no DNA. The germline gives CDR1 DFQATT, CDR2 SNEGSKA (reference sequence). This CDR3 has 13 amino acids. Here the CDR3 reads CSARETEWQLQHF.

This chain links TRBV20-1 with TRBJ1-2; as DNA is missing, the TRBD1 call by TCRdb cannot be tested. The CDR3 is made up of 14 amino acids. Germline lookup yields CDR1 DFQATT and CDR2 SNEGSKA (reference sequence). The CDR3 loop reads CSARVGGQVDGYTF.

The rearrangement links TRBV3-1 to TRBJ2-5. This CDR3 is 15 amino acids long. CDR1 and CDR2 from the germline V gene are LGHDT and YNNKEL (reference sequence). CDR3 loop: CASSQDPAKQETQYF.

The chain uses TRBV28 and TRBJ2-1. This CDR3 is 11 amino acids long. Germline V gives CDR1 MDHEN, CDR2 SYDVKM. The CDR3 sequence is CASSLSREQFF. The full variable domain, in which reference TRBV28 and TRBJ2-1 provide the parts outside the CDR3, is DVKVTQSSRYLVKRTGEKVFLECVQDMDHENMFWYRQDPGLGLRLIYFSYDVKMKEKGDIPEGYSVSREKKERFSLILESASTNQTSMYLCASSLSREQFFGPGTRLTVL.

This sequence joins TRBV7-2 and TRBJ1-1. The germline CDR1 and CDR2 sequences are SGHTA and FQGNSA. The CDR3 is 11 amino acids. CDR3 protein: CASSLTGLAFF.

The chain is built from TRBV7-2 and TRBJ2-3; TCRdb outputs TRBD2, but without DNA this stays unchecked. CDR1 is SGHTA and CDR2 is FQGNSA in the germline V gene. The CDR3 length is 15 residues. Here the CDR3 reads CASGTEFALTDTQYF.

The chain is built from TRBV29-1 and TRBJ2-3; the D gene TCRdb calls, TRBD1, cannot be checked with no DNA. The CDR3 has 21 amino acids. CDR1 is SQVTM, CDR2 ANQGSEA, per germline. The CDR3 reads CSVEAERADRDFPFFADTQYF.

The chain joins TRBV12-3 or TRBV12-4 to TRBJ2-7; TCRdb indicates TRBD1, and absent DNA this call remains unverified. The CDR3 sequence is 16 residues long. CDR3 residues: CASSRLNRGTSLEQYF.

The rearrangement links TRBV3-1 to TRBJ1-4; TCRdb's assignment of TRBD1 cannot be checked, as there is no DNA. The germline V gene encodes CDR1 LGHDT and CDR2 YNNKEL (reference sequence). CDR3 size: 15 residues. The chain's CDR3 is CASSQSGTGGEKLFF. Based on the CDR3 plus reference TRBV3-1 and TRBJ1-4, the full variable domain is DTAVSQTPKYLVTQMGNDKSIKCEQNLGHDTMYWYKQDSKKFLKIMFSYNNKELIINETVPNRFSPKSPDKAHLNLHINSLELGDSAVYFCASSQSGTGGEKLFFGSGTQLSVL.

The CDR3 reads CAGSSGSGQETQYF. This chain links TRBV10-3 with TRBJ2-5; checking the TCRdb D call of TRBD1 is not possible without DNA. The CDR3 is 14 amino acids. Germline CDR1 ENHRY, CDR2 SYGVKD.

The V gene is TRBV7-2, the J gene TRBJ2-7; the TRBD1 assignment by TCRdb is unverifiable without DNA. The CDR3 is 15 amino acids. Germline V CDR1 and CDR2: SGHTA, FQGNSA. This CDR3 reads CASSYSPGTPSEQYF. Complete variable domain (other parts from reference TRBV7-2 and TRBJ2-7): GAGVSQSPSNKVTEKGKDVELRCDPISGHTALYWYRQSLGQGLEFLIYFQGNSAPDKSGLPSDRFSAERTGGSVSTLTIQRTQQEDSAVYLCASSYSPGTPSEQYFGPGTRLTVT.

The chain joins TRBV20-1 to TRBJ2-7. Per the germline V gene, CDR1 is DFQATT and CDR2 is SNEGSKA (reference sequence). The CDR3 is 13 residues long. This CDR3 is CSARDSSTYEQYF.

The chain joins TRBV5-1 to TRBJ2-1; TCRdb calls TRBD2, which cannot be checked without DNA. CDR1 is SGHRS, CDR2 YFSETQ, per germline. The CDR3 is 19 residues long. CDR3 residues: CASSLVSLTSASSYNEQFF.

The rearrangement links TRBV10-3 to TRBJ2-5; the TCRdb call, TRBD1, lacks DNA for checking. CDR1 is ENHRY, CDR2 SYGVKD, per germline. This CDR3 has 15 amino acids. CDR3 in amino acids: CAISERRQGGETQYF.

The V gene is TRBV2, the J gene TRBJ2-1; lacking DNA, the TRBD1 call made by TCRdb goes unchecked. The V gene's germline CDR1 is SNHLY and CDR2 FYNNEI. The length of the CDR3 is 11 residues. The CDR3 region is CASPTGNEQFF. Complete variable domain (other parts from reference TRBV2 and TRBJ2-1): EPEVTQTPSHQVTQMGQEVILRCVPISNHLYFYWYRQILGQKVEFLVSFYNNEISEKSEIFDDQFSVERPDGSNFTLKIRSTKLEDSAMYFCASPTGNEQFFGPGTRLTVL.

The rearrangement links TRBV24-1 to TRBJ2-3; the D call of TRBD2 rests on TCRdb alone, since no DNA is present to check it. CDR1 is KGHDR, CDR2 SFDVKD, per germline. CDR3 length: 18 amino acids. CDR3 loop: CATFSWGTSGRGPDTQYF.

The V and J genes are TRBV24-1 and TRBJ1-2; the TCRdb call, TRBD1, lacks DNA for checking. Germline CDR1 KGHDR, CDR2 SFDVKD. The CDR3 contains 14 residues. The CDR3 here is CATSRAGESYGYTF.

CDR3 sequence reads: CAWSVGAATDTQYF. The rearrangement joins TRBV30 to TRBJ2-3. This CDR3 spans 14 amino acids. Germline V gives CDR1 GTSNPN, CDR2 SVGIG (reference sequence).